This is a list of T cell receptor beta chains from one sample in a study of blood T cell repertoires in COVID-19. The data were produced by immunoSEQ multiplex PCR, yet TCRdb's version contains in-frame clones alone and is incomplete. The sample contains 120,000 to 150,000 clones, about nine tenths of which appear only once. Input material: peripheral blood. The source is a human donor in a cohort sampled during active COVID-19. The CDR3 runs from the conserved cysteine through the conserved F or W. Fields, in order: J gene, V gene, D gene, CDR3 length, clone size, CDR3 protein, CDR3 DNA. D genes are given only for firm matches. Size is omitted from some rows. Given values are once, few, many or a class for expanded clones.

TRBJ2-1 | TRBV6-2/TRBV6-3 | NA | 14 | once | CASSYGSSYNEQFF | TGTGCCAGCAGTTATGGTAGTTCCTACAATGAGCAGTTCTTC
TRBJ1-6 | TRBV28 | TRBD1 | 16 | NA | CASSLGQGAGNSPLHF | TGTGCCAGCAGTTTGGGGCAGGGGGCCGGCAATTCACCCCTCCACTTT
TRBJ2-2 | TRBV30 | NA | 14 | NA | CAWRRVTNTGELFF | TGTGCCTGGCGCCGGGTTACGAACACCGGGGAGCTGTTTTTT
TRBJ2-5 | TRBV18 | TRBD2 | 14 | NA | CASSPAGVEETQYF | TGTGCCAGCTCACCGGCGGGAGTGGAAGAGACCCAGTACTTC
TRBJ2-1 | TRBV10-1 | NA | 15 | NA | CASSESRTENNEQFF | TGCGCCAGCAGTGAGTCTAGGACAGAAAACAATGAGCAGTTCTTC
TRBJ2-7 | TRBV2 | TRBD1 | 16 | NA | CASRMTRQGSSYEQYF | TGTGCCAGCAGGATGACAAGACAGGGAAGCTCCTACGAGCAGTACTTC
TRBJ1-5 | TRBV28 | NA | 15 | NA | CASSPGAGINQPQHF | TGTGCCAGCAGTCCAGGGGCAGGGATCAATCAGCCCCAGCATTTT
TRBJ2-5 | TRBV18 | TRBD2 | 15 | NA | CASSPGAGGGETQYF | TGTGCCAGCTCACCCGGCGCGGGGGGAGGAGAGACCCAGTACTTC
TRBJ1-3 | TRBV18 | TRBD1 | 14 | NA | CASSQQGIGNTIYF | TGTGCCAGCTCACAACAGGGGATTGGGAACACCATATATTTT
TRBJ1-1 | TRBV4-3 | NA | 15 | NA | CASSQTGIMNTEAFF | TGCGCCAGCAGCCAAACAGGCATCATGAACACTGAAGCTTTCTTT
TRBJ1-5 | TRBV10-3 | NA | 14 | NA | CAISASDSNQPQHF | TGTGCCATCAGTGCCTCAGATAGCAATCAGCCCCAGCATTTT
TRBJ2-7 | TRBV4-1 | NA | 14 | NA | CASSHRQESYEQYF | TGCGCCAGCAGCCACCGACAGGAAAGCTACGAGCAGTACTTC
TRBJ2-3 | TRBV5-6 | TRBD1 | 15 | NA | CASSLQGAVTDTQYF | TGTGCCAGCAGCTTACAGGGGGCAGTCACAGATACGCAGTATTTT
TRBJ2-5 | TRBV30 | TRBD2 | 16 | once | CAWSVASGGRQETQYF | TGTGCCTGGAGTGTAGCTAGCGGGGGGCGGCAAGAGACCCAGTACTTC
TRBJ2-5 | TRBV5-4 | TRBD2 | 13 | NA | CASSLGLAETQYF | TGTGCCAGCAGCTTGGGACTAGCCGAGACCCAGTACTTC
TRBJ2-5 | TRBV7-8 | NA | 13 | few | CASSLGILETQYF | TGTGCCAGCAGCTTAGGAATACTGGAGACCCAGTACTTC
TRBJ1-1 | TRBV6-6 | TRBD1 | 15 | NA | CASSTTGGAGTEAFF | TGTGCCAGCAGTACGACAGGGGGCGCCGGGACTGAAGCTTTCTTT
TRBJ2-7 | TRBV28 | NA | 12 | NA | CASRGTLYEQYF | TGTGCCAGCAGGGGGACACTATACGAGCAGTACTTC
TRBJ2-1 | TRBV7-2 | NA | 18 | NA | CASSLAQGGTSSYNEQFF | TGTGCCAGCAGCTTAGCGCAGGGCGGGACCAGCTCCTACAATGAGCAGTTCTTC
TRBJ2-5 | TRBV24-1 | NA | 14 | NA | CATSRGGLGETQYF | TGTGCCACCTCCCGTGGAGGGCTGGGGGAGACCCAGTACTTC
TRBJ1-3 | TRBV6-5 | NA | 13 | NA | CASGGLSGNTIYF | TGTGCCAGCGGAGGATTATCTGGAAACACCATATATTTT
TRBJ2-3 | TRBV30 | TRBD2 | 14 | NA | CAQSGGTSTDTQYF | TGTGCCCAGAGCGGGGGAACGAGCACAGATACGCAGTATTTT
TRBJ1-3 | TRBV6-6 | TRBD1 | 15 | NA | CASSLDRDPGNTIYF | TGTGCCAGCAGTTTGGACAGGGACCCTGGAAACACCATATATTTT
TRBJ2-1 | TRBV3-1/TRBV3-2 | TRBD2 | 16 | NA | CASSPETRTSGRVKFF | TGTGCCAGCAGCCCAGAGACCAGGACTAGCGGGAGGGTGAAGTTCTTC
TRBJ2-7 | TRBV3-1/TRBV3-2 | TRBD1 | 15 | NA | CASSQDVTGAYEQYF | TGTGCCAGCAGCCAAGATGTGACAGGGGCCTACGAGCAGTACTTC
TRBJ2-5 | TRBV11-2 | TRBD2 | 16 | NA | CASSFGTSGLQETQYF | TGTGCCAGCAGCTTTGGGACTAGCGGGTTGCAAGAGACCCAGTACTTC